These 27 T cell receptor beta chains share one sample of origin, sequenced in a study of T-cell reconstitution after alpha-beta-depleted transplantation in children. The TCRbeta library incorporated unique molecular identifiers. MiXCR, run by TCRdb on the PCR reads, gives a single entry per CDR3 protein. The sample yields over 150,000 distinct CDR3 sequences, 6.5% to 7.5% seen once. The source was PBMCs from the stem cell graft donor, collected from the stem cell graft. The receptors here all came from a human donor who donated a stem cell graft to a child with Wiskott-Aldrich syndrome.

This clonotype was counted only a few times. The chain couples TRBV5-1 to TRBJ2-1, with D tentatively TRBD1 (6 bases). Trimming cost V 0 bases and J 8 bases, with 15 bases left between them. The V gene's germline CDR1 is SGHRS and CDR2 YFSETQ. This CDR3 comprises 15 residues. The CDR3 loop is CASSLAGRGWDEQFF. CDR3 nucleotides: TGCGCCAGCAGCTTGGCCGGCAGGGGCTGGGATGAGCAGTTCTTC.

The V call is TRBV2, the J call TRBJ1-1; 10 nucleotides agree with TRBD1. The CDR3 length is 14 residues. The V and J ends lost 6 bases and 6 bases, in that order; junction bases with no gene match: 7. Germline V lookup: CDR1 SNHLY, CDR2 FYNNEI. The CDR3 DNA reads TGTGCCAGCAGGGTGACAGGGGGCGCATCTGAAGCTTTCTTT. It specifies CASRVTGGASEAFF. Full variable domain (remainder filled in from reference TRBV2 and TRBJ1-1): EPEVTQTPSHQVTQMGQEVILRCVPISNHLYFYWYRQILGQKVEFLVSFYNNEISEKSEIFDDQFSVERPDGSNFTLKIRSTKLEDSAMYFCASRVTGGASEAFFGQGTRLTVV.

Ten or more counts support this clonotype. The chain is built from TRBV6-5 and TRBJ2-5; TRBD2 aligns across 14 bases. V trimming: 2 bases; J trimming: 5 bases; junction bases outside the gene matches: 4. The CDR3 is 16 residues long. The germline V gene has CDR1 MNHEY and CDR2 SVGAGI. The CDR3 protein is CASSYGTSGSLETQYF. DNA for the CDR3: TGTGCCAGCAGTTACGGGACTAGCGGGAGTCTGGAGACCCAGTACTTC.

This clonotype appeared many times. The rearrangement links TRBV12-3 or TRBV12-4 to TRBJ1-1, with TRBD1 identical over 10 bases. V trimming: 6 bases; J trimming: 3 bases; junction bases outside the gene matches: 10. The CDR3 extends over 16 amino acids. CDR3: CASRVDRGRSDTEAFF. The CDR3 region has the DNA TGTGCCAGCAGGGTAGACAGGGGGCGGTCGGACACTGAAGCTTTCTTT.

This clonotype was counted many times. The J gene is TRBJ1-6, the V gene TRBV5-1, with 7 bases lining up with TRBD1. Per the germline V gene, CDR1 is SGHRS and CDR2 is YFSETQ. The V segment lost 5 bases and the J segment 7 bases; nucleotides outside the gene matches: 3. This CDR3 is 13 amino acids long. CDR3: CASRDRVNSPLHF. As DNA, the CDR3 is TGCGCCAGCAGAGACAGGGTAAATTCACCCCTCCACTTT.

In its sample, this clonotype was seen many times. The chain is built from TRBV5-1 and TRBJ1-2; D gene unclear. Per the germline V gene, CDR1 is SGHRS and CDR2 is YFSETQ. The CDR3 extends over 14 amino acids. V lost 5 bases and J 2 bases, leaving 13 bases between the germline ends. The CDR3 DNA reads TGCGCCAGCAGGCCTCGGGCGGAGAACTATGGCTACACCTTC. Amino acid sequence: CASRPRAENYGYTF.

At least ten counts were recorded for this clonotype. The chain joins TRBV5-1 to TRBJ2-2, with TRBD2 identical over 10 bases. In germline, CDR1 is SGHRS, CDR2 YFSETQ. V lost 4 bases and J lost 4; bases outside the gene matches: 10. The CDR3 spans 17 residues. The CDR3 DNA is TGCGCCAGCAGCCAGGCCCCTAGCGGGAGTCTCACCGGGGAGCTGTTTTTT. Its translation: CASSQAPSGSLTGELFF.

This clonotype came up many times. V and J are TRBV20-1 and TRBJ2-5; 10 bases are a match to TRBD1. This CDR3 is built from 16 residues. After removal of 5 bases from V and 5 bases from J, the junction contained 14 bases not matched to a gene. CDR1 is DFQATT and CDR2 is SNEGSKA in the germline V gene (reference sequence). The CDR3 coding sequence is TGCAGTGCTCTTCCTCGACCGGGACAGGGGATGGAGACCCAGTACTTC. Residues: CSALPRPGQGMETQYF.

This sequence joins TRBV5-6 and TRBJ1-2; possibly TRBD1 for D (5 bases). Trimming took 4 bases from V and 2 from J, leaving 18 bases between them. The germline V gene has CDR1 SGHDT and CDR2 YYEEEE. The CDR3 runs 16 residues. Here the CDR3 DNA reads TGTGCCAGCAGCCCACCTGGGGCGACGGTAAACTATGGCTACACCTTC. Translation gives CASSPPGATVNYGYTF.

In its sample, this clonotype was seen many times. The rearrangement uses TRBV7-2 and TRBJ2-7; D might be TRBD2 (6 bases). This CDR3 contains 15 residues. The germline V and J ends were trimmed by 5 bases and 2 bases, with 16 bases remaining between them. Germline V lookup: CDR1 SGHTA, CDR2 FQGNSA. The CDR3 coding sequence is TGTGCCAGCAGCCTCGGGGGTAGCGTGACCTACGAGCAGTACTTC. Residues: CASSLGGSVTYEQYF.

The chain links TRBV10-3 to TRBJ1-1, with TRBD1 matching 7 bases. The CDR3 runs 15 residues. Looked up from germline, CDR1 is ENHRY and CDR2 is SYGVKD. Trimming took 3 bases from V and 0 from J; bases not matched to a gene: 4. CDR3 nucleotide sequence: TGTGCCATCAGTGACCCGGGACAGTTGAACACTGAAGCTTTCTTT. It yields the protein CAISDPGQLNTEAFF.

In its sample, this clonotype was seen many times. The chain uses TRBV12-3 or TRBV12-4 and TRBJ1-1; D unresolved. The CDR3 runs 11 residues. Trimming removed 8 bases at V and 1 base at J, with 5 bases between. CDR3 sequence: CASAGNTEAFF. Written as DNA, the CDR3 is TGTGCCAGCGCGGGGAACACTGAAGCTTTCTTT.

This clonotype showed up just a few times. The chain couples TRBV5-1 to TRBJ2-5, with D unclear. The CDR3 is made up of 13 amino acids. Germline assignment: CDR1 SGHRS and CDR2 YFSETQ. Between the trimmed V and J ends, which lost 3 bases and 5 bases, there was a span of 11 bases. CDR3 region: CASSSGFAETQYF. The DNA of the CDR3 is TGCGCCAGCAGCTCCGGGTTCGCGGAGACCCAGTACTTC.

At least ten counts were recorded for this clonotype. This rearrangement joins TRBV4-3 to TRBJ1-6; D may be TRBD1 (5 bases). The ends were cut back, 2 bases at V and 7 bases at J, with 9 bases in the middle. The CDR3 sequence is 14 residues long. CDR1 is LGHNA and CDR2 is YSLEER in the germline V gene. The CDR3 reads CASSQIRDNSPLHF. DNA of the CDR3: TGCGCCAGCAGCCAAATCCGGGACAATTCACCCCTCCACTTT.

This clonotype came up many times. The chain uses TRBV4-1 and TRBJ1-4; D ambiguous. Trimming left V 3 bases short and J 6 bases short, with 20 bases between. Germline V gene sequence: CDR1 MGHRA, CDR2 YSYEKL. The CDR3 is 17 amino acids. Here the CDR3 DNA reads TGCGCCAGCAGCCAGCCCGGGCGGTCGGTACTGGATGAAAAACTGTTTTTT. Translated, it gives CASSQPGRSVLDEKLFF.

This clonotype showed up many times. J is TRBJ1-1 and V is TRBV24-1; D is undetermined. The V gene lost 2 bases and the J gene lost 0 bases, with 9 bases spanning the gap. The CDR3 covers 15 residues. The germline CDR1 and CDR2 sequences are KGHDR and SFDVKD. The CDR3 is CATSDSSGVNTEAFF. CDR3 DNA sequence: TGTGCCACCAGTGATTCCAGCGGGGTGAACACTGAAGCTTTCTTT.

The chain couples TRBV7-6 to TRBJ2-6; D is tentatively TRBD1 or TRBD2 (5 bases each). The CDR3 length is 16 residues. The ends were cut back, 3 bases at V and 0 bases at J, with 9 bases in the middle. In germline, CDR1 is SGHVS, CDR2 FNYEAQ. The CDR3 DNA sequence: TGTGCCAGCAGCTTCTGGGGGAGCTCTGGGGCCAACGTCCTGACTTTC. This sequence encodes CASSFWGSSGANVLTF. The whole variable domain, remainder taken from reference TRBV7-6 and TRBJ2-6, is GAGVSQSPRYKVTKRGQDVALRCDPISGHVSLYWYRQALGQGPEFLTYFNYEAQQDKSGLPNDRFSAERPEGSISTLTIQRTEQRDSAMYRCASSFWGSSGANVLTFGAGSRLTVL.

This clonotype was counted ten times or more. The CDR3 DNA follows: TGTGCCAGCAGCACGAAAGGGGGGGAGCAGTTCTTC. Its translation is CASSTKGGEQFF. This chain joins TRBV7-6 and TRBJ2-1, with D perhaps being TRBD1 or TRBD2 (6 bases each). This CDR3 is 12 amino acids long. V dropped 5 bases and J dropped 10 bases, with 12 bases sitting between them. Looked up from germline, CDR1 is SGHVS and CDR2 is FNYEAQ. Combining the CDR3 with reference TRBV7-6 and TRBJ2-1 gives the whole variable domain GAGVSQSPRYKVTKRGQDVALRCDPISGHVSLYWYRQALGQGPEFLTYFNYEAQQDKSGLPNDRFSAERPEGSISTLTIQRTEQRDSAMYRCASSTKGGEQFFGPGTRLTVL.

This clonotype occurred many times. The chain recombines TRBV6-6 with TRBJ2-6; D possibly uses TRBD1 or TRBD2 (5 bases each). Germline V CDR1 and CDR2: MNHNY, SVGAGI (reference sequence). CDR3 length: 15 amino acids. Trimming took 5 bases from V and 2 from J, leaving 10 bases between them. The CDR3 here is CASSPRDPGANVLTF. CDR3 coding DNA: TGTGCCAGCAGTCCCAGGGACCCTGGGGCCAACGTCCTGACTTTC.

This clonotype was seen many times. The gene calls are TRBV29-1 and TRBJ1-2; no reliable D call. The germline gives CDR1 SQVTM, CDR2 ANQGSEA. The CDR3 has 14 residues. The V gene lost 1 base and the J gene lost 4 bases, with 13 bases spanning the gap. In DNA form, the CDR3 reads TGCAGCGTTGAAGGTCGCGGCATCGGCTATGGCTACACCTTC. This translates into CSVEGRGIGYGYTF.

Written as DNA, the CDR3 is TGCGCCAGCAGCTGGACAGGGGTCCAGGAGACCCAGTACTTC. This gives the protein CASSWTGVQETQYF. This sequence joins TRBV5-1 and TRBJ2-5; 9 bases map to TRBD1. V shed 3 bases and J 5 bases; nucleotides not matched to a gene: 5. The CDR3 consists of 14 residues. Germline values: CDR1 SGHRS, CDR2 YFSETQ.

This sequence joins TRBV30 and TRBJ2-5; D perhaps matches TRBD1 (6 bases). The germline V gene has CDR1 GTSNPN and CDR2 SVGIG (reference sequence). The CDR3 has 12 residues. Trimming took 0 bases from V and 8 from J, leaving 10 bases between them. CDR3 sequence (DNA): TGTGCCTGGAGTGTACAGGACAGAACCCAGTACTTC. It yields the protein CAWSVQDRTQYF.

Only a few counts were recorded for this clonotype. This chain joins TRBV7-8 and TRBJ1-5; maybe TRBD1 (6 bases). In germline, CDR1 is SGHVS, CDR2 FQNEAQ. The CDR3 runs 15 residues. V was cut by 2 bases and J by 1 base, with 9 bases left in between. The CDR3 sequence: CASSLRDKSNQPQHF. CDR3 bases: TGTGCCAGCAGCTTAAGGGACAAGAGCAATCAGCCCCAGCATTTT.

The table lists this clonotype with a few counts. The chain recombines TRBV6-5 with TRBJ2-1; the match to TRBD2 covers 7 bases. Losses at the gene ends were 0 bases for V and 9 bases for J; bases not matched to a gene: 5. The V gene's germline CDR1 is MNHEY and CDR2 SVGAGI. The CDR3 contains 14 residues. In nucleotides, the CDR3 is TGTGCCAGCAGTTACTCCGAACTAGCGTTTGAGCAGTTCTTC. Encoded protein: CASSYSELAFEQFF.

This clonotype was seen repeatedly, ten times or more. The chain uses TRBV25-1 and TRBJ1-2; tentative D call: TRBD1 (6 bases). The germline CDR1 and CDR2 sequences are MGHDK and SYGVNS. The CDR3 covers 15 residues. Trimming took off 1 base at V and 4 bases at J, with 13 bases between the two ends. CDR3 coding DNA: TGTGCCAGCAGTGAATCCGGGGGGGGCATCTATGGCTACACCTTC. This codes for CASSESGGGIYGYTF.

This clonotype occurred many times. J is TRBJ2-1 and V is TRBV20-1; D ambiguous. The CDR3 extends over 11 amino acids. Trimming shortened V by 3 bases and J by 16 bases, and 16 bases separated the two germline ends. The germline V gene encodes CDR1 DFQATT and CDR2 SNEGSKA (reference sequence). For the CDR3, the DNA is TGCAGTGCTAGTCCCGACTGGGTTCACTTCTTC. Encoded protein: CSASPDWVHFF.

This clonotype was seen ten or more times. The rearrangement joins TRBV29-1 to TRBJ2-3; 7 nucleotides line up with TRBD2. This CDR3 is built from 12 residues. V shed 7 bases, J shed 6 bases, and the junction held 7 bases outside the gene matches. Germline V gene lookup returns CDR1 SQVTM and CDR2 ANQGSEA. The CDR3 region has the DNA TGCAGCGCCGAGATTAGCGGGGATACGCAGTATTTT. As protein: CSAEISGDTQYF.